The next 28 T cell receptor beta chains were all read from a single sample in a study of T cells expressing NK-cell markers. From its re-call of the 5' RACE reads, TCRdb lists each CDR3 protein once, without DNA. This sample's clone table lists around 260,000 distinct CDR3 sequences. The specimen sequenced was blood T cells: a sorted CD56 or NKG2C T cell subset, CD4+ or CD8+ T cells, or bulk PBMC T cells (not recorded which). These receptors all stem from a woman aged 18-69 years in good health.

This chain joins TRBV20-1 and TRBJ2-2; TCRdb's D call of TRBD1 is untestable without DNA. Per the germline V gene, CDR1 is DFQATT and CDR2 is SNEGSKA (reference sequence). This CDR3 has 16 amino acids. Here the CDR3 reads CSARDGGTANTGELFF.

The chain links TRBV12-3 or TRBV12-4 to TRBJ1-5; TCRdb gives TRBD1 as the D gene, but with no DNA this cannot be confirmed. This CDR3 comprises 14 residues. CDR3: CASSWGTKYQPQHF.

The chain joins TRBV20-1 to TRBJ2-5; TCRdb returns TRBD2, unconfirmable since there is no DNA. Germline-derived CDR1 and CDR2 are DFQATT and SNEGSKA (reference sequence). The CDR3 totals 12 residues. CDR3: CSAPSIQETQYF.

The chain carries TRBV5-1 and TRBJ2-2; TCRdb selects TRBD2, and the lack of DNA leaves this call unchecked. This CDR3 spans 16 amino acids. Germline V gene data show CDR1 as SGHRS and CDR2 as YFSETQ. CDR3 protein: CASRDGLAGNTGELFF.

The V and J genes are TRBV7-2 and TRBJ2-5; the TRBD1 assignment by TCRdb is unverifiable without DNA. This CDR3 has 17 amino acids. The germline CDR1 and CDR2 sequences are SGHTA and FQGNSA. This CDR3 reads CASIPAPTSWGIKTQYF.

CDR3 sequence: CAISRTGNTGELFF. This rearrangement joins TRBV10-3 to TRBJ2-2; no DNA is available, so the TRBD1 call from TCRdb remains unchecked. Germline V gene data show CDR1 as ENHRY and CDR2 as SYGVKD. CDR3 length: 14 residues.

This chain uses TRBV6-2 or TRBV6-3 with TRBJ2-1. Looked up from germline, CDR1 is MNHEY and CDR2 is SVGEGT. The CDR3 is 17 amino acids. The CDR3 sequence is CASRSRTTAVSYNEQFF.

V gene TRBV6-5 combines with J gene TRBJ2-7; the D gene TCRdb calls, TRBD1, cannot be checked with no DNA. The CDR3 runs 14 residues. CDR1 is MNHEY and CDR2 is SVGAGI in the germline V gene. The CDR3 reads CASKLSPGTSEQYF.

V usage is TRBV28 and J usage is TRBJ2-5; TCRdb indicates TRBD2, and absent DNA this call remains unverified. The germline gives CDR1 MDHEN, CDR2 SYDVKM. The CDR3 sequence is 15 residues long. CDR3: CASSPLDRASGTQYF.

This rearrangement joins TRBV3-1 to TRBJ2-3. This CDR3 region has 15 residues. Germline loops: CDR1 LGHDT, CDR2 YNNKEL (reference sequence). CDR3 region: CASSQGRSETDTQYF.

This chain joins TRBV12-3 or TRBV12-4 and TRBJ1-2. There are 13 residues in the CDR3. The CDR3 sequence: CASSLGRAGGYTF.

CDR3 loop: CASSVEVFGTGELFF. The J gene is TRBJ2-2, the V gene TRBV9. The germline V gene has CDR1 SGDLS and CDR2 YYNGEE. This CDR3 spans 15 amino acids.

This chain joins TRBV18 and TRBJ2-5; TCRdb's D call of TRBD2 is untestable without DNA. The germline V gene has CDR1 KGHSH and CDR2 LQKENI. The CDR3 sequence is 17 residues long. The CDR3 sequence: CASSPPFSSLAWETQYF.

This chain joins TRBV3-1 and TRBJ2-6; the D gene TCRdb calls, TRBD2, cannot be checked with no DNA. This CDR3 is built from 17 residues. Germline-derived CDR1 and CDR2 are LGHDT and YNNKEL (reference sequence). The CDR3 loop is CASSLRSGTSGANVLTF.

J is TRBJ2-1 and V is TRBV11-1; TCRdb reports TRBD1, a call that lacks DNA to check it against. The germline V gene has CDR1 SGHAT and CDR2 FQDESV (reference sequence). The CDR3 is 18 amino acids. The CDR3 here is CASSLFGRGRADYNEQFF. Drawing the rest from reference TRBV11-1 and TRBJ2-1, the complete variable domain is EAEVAQSPRYKITEKSQAVAFWCDPISGHATLYWYRQILGQGPELLVQFQDESVVDDSQLPKDRFSAERLKGVDSTLKIQPAELGDSAMYLCASSLFGRGRADYNEQFFGPGTRLTVL.

The genes are TRBV20-1 and TRBJ1-6; with no DNA, the TCRdb D assignment of TRBD1 cannot be verified. Germline V lookup: CDR1 DFQATT, CDR2 SNEGSKA (reference sequence). The CDR3 contains 12 residues. The CDR3 region is CSPGQTDSPLHF.

V gene TRBV5-4 combines with J gene TRBJ2-3. The germline CDR1 and CDR2 sequences are SGHNT and YYREEE (reference sequence). This CDR3 has 12 amino acids. The CDR3 here is CASNGRTDTQYF.

The chain couples TRBV29-1 to TRBJ1-4; with no DNA, the TCRdb D assignment of TRBD1 cannot be verified. The CDR3 consists of 14 residues. Germline CDR1 and CDR2: SQVTM and ANQGSEA. CDR3 sequence: CSVVDDRVGEKLFF.

The chain combines TRBV9 with TRBJ2-2; without DNA, the TCRdb call of TRBD2 cannot be checked. The length of the CDR3 is 15 residues. CDR1 is SGDLS and CDR2 is YYNGEE in the germline V gene. The CDR3 is CASSPASGSPGELFF.

The J gene is TRBJ2-1, the V gene TRBV29-1; TCRdb's D call of TRBD2 is untestable without DNA. Germline CDR1 reads SQVTM; CDR2 reads ANQGSEA. This CDR3 comprises 16 residues. CDR3: CSVVSQGRGVYNEQFF.

The rearrangement joins TRBV9 to TRBJ2-1. CDR1 and CDR2 from the germline V gene are SGDLS and YYNGEE. The CDR3 is made up of 12 amino acids. CDR3 protein: CASSEPGNEQFF.

The rearrangement joins TRBV20-1 to TRBJ2-5; TCRdb selects TRBD1, and the lack of DNA leaves this call unchecked. Looked up from germline, CDR1 is DFQATT and CDR2 is SNEGSKA (reference sequence). CDR3 length: 11 residues. This CDR3 reads CSARVGTRQYF.

The CDR3 sequence is CSARDSHNQPQHF. The rearrangement joins TRBV20-1 to TRBJ1-5. The CDR3 is 13 residues long. Germline CDR1 DFQATT, CDR2 SNEGSKA (reference sequence).

The genes are TRBV5-1 and TRBJ2-5; TCRdb outputs TRBD1, but without DNA this stays unchecked. Germline V gene sequence: CDR1 SGHRS, CDR2 YFSETQ. The CDR3 spans 16 residues. CDR3 sequence: CASSFGAGGNQETQYF.

The V gene is TRBV20-1, the J gene TRBJ1-1; TCRdb lists TRBD1, though no DNA is available to test this call. CDR1 is DFQATT and CDR2 is SNEGSKA in the germline V gene (reference sequence). The CDR3 spans 12 residues. Here the CDR3 reads CSASGQRGEAFF.

The rearrangement links TRBV7-9 to TRBJ2-2; absent DNA, TCRdb's TRBD1 call cannot be checked. The CDR3 runs 15 residues. CDR1 and CDR2 (germline): SEHNR, FQNEAQ (reference sequence). The CDR3: CAAPRLGSLEEELFF. The full variable domain, in which reference TRBV7-9 and TRBJ2-2 provide the parts outside the CDR3, is DTGVSQNPRHKITKRGQNVTFRCDPISEHNRLYWYRQTLGQGPEFLTYFQNEAQLEKSRLLSDRFSAERPKGSFSTLEIQRTEQGDSAMYLCAAPRLGSLEEELFFGEGSRLTVL.

This chain uses TRBV29-1 with TRBJ2-1; the TRBD1 assignment by TCRdb is unverifiable without DNA. The CDR3 is made up of 14 amino acids. Germline values: CDR1 SQVTM, CDR2 ANQGSEA. The CDR3 loop reads CSVERDRGYNEQFF.

CDR3 in amino acids: CASSHLSKAVVTTDVLTF. The chain links TRBV4-3 to TRBJ2-6. Per germline, CDR1 LGHNA and CDR2 YSLEER. CDR3 size: 18 residues.